This passage covers 4 T cell receptor beta chains from one sample sequenced in a study of T cell repertoires in cytomegalovirus infection (dated by TCRdb to between 2018 and 2021). TCRdb names Illumina HiSeq 1500 as the instrument used. Using fastp at Q25 and MiXCR, TCRdb reprocessed the public reads and kept productive beta chains. Rows are unified per CDR3 protein, each entry keeping the most common DNA and genes. A total of hundreds of thousands of distinct CDR3 sequences appear in this sample, approximately 25% of them only once. The top ten clonotypes cover roughly 8% of the sample. Sample: CD8+ T cells from PBMCs. These receptor sequences come from a human donor in good health (CMV status not recorded). Some clones in this sample may be carry-over from other donors' samples.

This CDR3 reads CAISEDTTPQETQYF. In DNA form, the CDR3 reads TGTGCCATCAGTGAGGACACAACGCCCCAAGAGACCCAGTACTTC. The chain uses TRBV10-3 and TRBJ2-5; D ambiguous. The V gene's germline CDR1 is ENHRY and CDR2 SYGVKD. The CDR3 is 15 residues long. V dropped 2 bases and J dropped 1 base, with 11 bases sitting between them.

The genes are TRBV28 and TRBJ1-6, with no clear D. With 1 base removed from V and 11 bases from J, the gap between germline ends came to 6 bases. There are 12 residues in the CDR3. Per germline, CDR1 MDHEN and CDR2 SYDVKM. In DNA form, the CDR3 reads TGTGCCAGCAGTTTATCCAGCCCACCCCTCCACTTT. Translation gives CASSLSSPPLHF. The variable domain in full, with the rest retrieved from reference TRBV28 and TRBJ1-6, is DVKVTQSSRYLVKRTGEKVFLECVQDMDHENMFWYRQDPGLGLRLIYFSYDVKMKEKGDIPEGYSVSREKKERFSLILESASTNQTSMYLCASSLSSPPLHFGNGTRLTVT.

This clonotype has only a few counts. This chain connects TRBV11-2 to TRBJ2-1; tentative D call: TRBD2 (5 bases). Germline CDR1 is SGHAT and CDR2 is FQNNGV. V lost 3 bases and J lost 9, with 9 bases in between. The CDR3 extends over 12 amino acids. CDR3 amino acids: CASSLRAVEQFF. In nucleotides, the CDR3 is TGTGCCAGCAGCTTGAGGGCAGTTGAGCAGTTCTTC.

The chain joins TRBV7-9 to TRBJ2-6; D gene unclear. Germline CDR1 and CDR2: SEHNR and FQNEAQ (reference sequence). The V end lost 11 bases, the J end lost 1 base, and 18 bases lay between the germline ends. The CDR3 contains 16 residues. The CDR3 region is CALPGWMESGANVLTF. CDR3 sequence (DNA): TGTGCCCTCCCTGGGTGGATGGAGTCTGGGGCCAACGTCCTGACTTTC.